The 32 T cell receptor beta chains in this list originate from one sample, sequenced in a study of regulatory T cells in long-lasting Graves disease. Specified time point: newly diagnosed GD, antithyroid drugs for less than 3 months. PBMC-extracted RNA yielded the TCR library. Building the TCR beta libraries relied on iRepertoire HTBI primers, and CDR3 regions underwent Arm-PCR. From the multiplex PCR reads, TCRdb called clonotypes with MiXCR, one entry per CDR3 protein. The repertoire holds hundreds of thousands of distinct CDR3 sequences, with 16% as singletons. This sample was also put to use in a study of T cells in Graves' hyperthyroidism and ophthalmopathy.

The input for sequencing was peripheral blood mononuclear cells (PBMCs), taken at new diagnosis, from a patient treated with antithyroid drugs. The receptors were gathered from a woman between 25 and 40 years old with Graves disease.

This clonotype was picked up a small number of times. CDR3 sequence reads: CASSGGDLMNTEAFF. DNA for the CDR3: TGCGCCAGCAGCGGGGGGGACCTAATGAACACTGAAGCTTTCTTT. The chain carries TRBV5-1 and TRBJ1-1; possibly TRBD1 for D (5 bases). The V gene lost 4 bases and the J gene lost 0 bases, with 13 bases spanning the gap. Germline V gives CDR1 SGHRS, CDR2 YFSETQ. The CDR3 has 15 amino acids. Full variable domain (outside the CDR3, taken from reference TRBV5-1 and TRBJ1-1): KAGVTQTPRYLIKTRGQQVTLSCSPISGHRSVSWYQQTPGQGLQFLFEYFSETQRNKGNFPGRFSGRQFSNSRSEMNVSTLELGDSALYLCASSGGDLMNTEAFFGQGTRLTVV.

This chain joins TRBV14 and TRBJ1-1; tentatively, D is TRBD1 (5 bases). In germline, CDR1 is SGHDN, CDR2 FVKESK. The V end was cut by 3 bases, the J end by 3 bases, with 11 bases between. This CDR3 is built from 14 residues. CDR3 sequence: CASSQLGEYTEAFF. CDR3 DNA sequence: TGTGCCAGCAGCCAGTTAGGGGAGTACACTGAAGCTTTCTTT. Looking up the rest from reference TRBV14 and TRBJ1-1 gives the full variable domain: EAGVTQFPSHSVIEKGQTVTLRCDPISGHDNLYWYRRVMGKEIKFLLHFVKESKQDESGMPNNRFLAERTGGTYSTLKVQPAELEDSGVYFCASSQLGEYTEAFFGQGTRLTVV.

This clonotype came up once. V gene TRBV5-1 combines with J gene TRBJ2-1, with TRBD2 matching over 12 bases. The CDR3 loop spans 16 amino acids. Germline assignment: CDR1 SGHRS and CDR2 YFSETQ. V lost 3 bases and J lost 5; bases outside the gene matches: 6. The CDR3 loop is CASSWGTSGPNNEQFF. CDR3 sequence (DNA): TGCGCCAGCAGCTGGGGGACTAGCGGGCCTAACAATGAGCAGTTCTTC.

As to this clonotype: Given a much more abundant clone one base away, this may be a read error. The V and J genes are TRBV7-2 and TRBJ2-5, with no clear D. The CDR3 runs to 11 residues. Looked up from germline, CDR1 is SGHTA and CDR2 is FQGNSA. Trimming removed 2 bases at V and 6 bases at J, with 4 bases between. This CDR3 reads CASSLIQTQYF. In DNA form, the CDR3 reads TGTGCCAGCAGCTTAATTCAGACCCAGTACTTC.

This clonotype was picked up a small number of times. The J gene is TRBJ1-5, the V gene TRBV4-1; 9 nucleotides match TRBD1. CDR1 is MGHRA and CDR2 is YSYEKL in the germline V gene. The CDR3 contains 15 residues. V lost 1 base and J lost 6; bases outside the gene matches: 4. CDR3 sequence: CASSQAGTGSQPQHF. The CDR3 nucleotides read TGCGCCAGCAGCCAAGCCGGGACAGGGAGTCAGCCCCAGCATTTT.

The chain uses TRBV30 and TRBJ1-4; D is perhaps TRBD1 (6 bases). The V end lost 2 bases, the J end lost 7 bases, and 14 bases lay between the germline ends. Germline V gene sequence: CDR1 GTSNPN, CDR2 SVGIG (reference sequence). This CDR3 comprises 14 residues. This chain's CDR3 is CAWSQGILSEKLFF. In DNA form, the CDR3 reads TGTGCCTGGAGTCAGGGGATCCTGAGTGAAAAACTGTTTTTT.

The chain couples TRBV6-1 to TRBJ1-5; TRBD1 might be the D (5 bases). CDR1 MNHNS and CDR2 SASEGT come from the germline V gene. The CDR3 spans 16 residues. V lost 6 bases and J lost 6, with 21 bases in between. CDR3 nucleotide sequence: TGTGCCAGCAGAGTCTTAGGTCCAGGGACTGGTCAGCCCCAGCATTTT. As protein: CASRVLGPGTGQPQHF.

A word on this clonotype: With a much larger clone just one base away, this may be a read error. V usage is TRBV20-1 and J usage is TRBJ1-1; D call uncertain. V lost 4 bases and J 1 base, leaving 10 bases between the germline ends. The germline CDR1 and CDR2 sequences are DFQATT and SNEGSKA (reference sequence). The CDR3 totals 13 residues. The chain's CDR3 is CSANRDTNTEAFF. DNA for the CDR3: TGCAGTGCTAATAGGGATACGAACACTGAAGCTTTCTTT.

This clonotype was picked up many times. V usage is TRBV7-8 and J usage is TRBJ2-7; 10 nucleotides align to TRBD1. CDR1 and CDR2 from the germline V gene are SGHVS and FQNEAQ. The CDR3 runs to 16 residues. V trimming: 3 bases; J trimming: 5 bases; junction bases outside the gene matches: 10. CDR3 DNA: TGTGCCAGCAGCTTCGTACCGGGACAGGGGTCCAACGAGCAGTACTTC. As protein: CASSFVPGQGSNEQYF.

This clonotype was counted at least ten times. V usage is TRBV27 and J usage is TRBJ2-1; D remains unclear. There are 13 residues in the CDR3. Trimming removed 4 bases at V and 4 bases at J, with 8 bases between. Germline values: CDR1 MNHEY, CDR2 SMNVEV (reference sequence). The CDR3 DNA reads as TGTGCCAGCAGTTCTTATCGTTACAATGAGCAGTTCTTC. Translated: CASSSYRYNEQFF.

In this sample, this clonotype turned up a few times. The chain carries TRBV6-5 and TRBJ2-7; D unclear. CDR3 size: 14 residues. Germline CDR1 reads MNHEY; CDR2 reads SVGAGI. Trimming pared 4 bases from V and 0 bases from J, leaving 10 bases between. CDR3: CASSFGVSSYEQYF. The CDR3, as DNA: TGTGCCAGCAGTTTTGGGGTCAGCTCCTACGAGCAGTACTTC.

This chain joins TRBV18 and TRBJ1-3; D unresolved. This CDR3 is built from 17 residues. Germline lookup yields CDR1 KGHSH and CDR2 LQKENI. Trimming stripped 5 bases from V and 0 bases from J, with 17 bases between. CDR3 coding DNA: TGTGCCAGCTCAGGTGCAGGCTCTCCGAGCTCTGGAAACACCATATATTTT. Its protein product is CASSGAGSPSSGNTIYF.

The chain's CDR3 is CASSLTEYGYTF. CDR3 DNA sequence: TGTGCCAGCAGTTTAACAGAGTATGGCTACACCTTC. The chain couples TRBV28 to TRBJ1-2; no definite D call. The CDR3 is made up of 12 amino acids. Germline V gene lookup returns CDR1 MDHEN and CDR2 SYDVKM. Trimming pared 2 bases from V and 5 bases from J, leaving 6 bases between.

CDR3 protein: CASTTLDRGSGANVLTF. In DNA form, the CDR3 reads TGTGCCAGTACCACCCTGGACAGGGGCTCTGGGGCCAACGTCCTGACTTTC. V is TRBV19 and J is TRBJ2-6, with TRBD1 matching 9 bases. V gave up 7 bases and J gave up 0 bases; unmatched junction bases: 7. The CDR3 consists of 17 residues. The germline CDR1 and CDR2 sequences are LNHDA and SQIVND (reference sequence).

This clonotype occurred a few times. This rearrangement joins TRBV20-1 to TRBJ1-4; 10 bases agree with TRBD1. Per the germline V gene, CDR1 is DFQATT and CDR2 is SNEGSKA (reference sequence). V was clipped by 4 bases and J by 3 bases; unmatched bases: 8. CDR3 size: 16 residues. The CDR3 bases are TGCAGTGCTACCCGAGGGACAGGGGTTTCTAATGAAAAACTGTTTTTT. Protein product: CSATRGTGVSNEKLFF.

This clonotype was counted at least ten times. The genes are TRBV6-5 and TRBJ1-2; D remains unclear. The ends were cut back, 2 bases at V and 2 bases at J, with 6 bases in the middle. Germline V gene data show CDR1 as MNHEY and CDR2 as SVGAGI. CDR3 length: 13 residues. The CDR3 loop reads CASSYGINYGYTF. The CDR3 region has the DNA TGTGCCAGCAGTTACGGTATAAACTATGGCTACACCTTC.

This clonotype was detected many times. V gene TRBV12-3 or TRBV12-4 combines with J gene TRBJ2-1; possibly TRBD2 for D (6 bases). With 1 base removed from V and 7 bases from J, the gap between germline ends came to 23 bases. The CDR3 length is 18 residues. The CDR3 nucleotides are TGTGCCAGCAGTTTAGTTGGGGGTACCGGACTACCCTTGAATGAGCAGTTCTTC. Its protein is CASSLVGGTGLPLNEQFF.

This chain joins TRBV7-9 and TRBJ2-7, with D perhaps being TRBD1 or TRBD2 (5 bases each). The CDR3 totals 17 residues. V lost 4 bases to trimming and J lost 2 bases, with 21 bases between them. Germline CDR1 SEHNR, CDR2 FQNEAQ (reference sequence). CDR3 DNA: TGTGCCAGCAGCTCCCCCAGGGAATCCGGGACGACCTACGAGCAGTACTTC. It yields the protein CASSSPRESGTTYEQYF.

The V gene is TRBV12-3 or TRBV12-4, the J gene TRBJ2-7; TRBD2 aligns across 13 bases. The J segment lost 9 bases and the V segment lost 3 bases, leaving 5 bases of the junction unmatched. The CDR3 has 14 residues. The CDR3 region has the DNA TGTGCCAGCAGTTTTACTAGCGGGAGGGCCGTGCAGTACTTC. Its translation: CASSFTSGRAVQYF.

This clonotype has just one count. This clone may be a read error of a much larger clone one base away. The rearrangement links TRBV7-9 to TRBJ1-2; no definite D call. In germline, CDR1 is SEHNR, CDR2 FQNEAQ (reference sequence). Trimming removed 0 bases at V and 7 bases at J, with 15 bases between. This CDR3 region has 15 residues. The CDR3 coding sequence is TGTGCCAGCAGCTTAGCGGCAGGTTCCATCAGTGGCTACACCTTC. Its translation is CASSLAAGSISGYTF.

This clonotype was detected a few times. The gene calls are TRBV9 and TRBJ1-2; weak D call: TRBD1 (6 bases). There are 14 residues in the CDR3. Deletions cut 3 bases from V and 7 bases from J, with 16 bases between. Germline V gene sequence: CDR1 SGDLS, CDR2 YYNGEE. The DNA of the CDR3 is TGTGCCAGCAGCGCCCCCCTACAGGGATTTGGCTACACCTTC. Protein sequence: CASSAPLQGFGYTF.

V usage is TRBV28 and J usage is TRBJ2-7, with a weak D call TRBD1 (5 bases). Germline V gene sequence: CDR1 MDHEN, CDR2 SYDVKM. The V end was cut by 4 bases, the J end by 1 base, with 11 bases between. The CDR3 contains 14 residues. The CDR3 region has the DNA TGTGCCAGCAGTTCGTCGGCAGGGTCCTACGAGCAGTACTTC. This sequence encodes CASSSSAGSYEQYF.

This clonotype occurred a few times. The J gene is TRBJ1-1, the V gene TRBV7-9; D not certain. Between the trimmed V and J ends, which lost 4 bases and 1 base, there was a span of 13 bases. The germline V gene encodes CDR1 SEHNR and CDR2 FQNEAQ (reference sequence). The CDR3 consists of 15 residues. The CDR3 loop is CASSSEVTGNTEAFF. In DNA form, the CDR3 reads TGTGCCAGCAGCTCGGAGGTGACCGGGAACACTGAAGCTTTCTTT.

The CDR3 nucleotides are TGCAGTGCTAGAGTAAACCTAGCGGGACCCCTCACAGATACGCAGTATTTT. Its translation: CSARVNLAGPLTDTQYF. The V gene is TRBV20-1, the J gene TRBJ2-3, with 9 bases identical to TRBD2. Per the germline V gene, CDR1 is DFQATT and CDR2 is SNEGSKA (reference sequence). The junction had 10 bases not matched to a gene; V was cut back by 1 base and J by 2 bases. CDR3 length equals 17 residues.

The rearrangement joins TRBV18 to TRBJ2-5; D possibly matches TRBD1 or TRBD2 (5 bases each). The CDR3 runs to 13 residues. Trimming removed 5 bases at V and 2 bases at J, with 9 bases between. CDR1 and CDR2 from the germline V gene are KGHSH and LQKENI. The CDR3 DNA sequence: TGTGCCAGCTCAGGGACCATACAAGAGACCCAGTACTTC. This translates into CASSGTIQETQYF.

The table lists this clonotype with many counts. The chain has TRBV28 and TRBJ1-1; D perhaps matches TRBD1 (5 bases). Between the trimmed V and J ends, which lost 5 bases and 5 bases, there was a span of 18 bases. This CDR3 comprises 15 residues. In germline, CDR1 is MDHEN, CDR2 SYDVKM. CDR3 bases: TGTGCCAGCAGTCCCCTCAGGGAAGGGAAAACTGAAGCTTTCTTT. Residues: CASSPLREGKTEAFF.

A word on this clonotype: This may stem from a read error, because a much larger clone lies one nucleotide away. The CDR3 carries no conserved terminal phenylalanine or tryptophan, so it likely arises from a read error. Here the CDR3 reads CASITGLLNTEAFL. The CDR3 nucleotides read TGTGCCAGCATCACCGGACTGTTGAACACTGAAGCTTTCCTT. J is TRBJ2-3 and V is TRBV12-3 or TRBV12-4, with D unresolved. The tail of the sequence fits TRBJ1-1 better, so the J call may be wrong. The CDR3 sequence is 14 residues long.

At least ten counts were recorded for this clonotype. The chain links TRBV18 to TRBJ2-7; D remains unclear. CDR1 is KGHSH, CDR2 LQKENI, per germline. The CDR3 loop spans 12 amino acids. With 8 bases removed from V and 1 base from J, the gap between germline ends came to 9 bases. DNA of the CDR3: TGTGCCAGCAGTCCCACTTCCTACGAGCAGTACTTC. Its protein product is CASSPTSYEQYF.

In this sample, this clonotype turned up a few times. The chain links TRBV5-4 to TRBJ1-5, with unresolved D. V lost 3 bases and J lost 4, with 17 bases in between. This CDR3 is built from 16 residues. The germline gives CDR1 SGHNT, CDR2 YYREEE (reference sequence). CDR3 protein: CASSSDGPGGNQPQHF. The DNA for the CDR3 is TGTGCCAGCAGCTCCGATGGCCCCGGCGGAAATCAGCCCCAGCATTTT.

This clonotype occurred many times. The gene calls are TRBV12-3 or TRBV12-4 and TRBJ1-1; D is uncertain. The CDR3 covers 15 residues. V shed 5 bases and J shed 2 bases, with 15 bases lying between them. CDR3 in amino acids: CASSPDVGSNTEAFF. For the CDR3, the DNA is TGTGCCAGCAGTCCTGACGTGGGGAGTAACACTGAAGCTTTCTTT.

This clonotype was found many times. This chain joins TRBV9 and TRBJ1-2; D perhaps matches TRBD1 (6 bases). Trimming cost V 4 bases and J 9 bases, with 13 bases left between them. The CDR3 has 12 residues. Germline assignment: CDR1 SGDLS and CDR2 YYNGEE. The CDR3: CASSKAGTRYTF. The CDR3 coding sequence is TGTGCCAGCAGCAAAGCGGGGACACGCTACACCTTC. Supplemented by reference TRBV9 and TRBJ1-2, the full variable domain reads DSGVTQTPKHLITATGQRVTLRCSPRSGDLSVYWYQQSLDQGLQFLIQYYNGEERAKGNILERFSAQQFPDLHSELNLSSLELGDSALYFCASSKAGTRYTFGSGTRLTVV.

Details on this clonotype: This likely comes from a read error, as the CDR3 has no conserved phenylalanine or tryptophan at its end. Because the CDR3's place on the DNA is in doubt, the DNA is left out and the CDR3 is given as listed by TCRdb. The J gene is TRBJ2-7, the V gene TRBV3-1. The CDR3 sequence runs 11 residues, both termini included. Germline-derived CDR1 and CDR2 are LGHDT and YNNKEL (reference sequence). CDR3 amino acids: CASRYGHERYL.